Shown below are 18 T cell receptor beta chains from a single sample sequenced in a study of shared clonotypes between healthy human individuals. Some clones are missing from TCRdb's copy, which holds only in-frame ones; the method was immunoSEQ multiplex PCR. The table records fewer than 1.6 million clones, roughly 98.5% of them present only once. The sample was naive CD4+ T cells sorted from blood. Noted subset: CD45RA+ positively selected. Receptors originate from a man under 40 in good health.

Remarks on this clone: Different DNA sequences within this sample yield the same CDR3. This chain joins TRBV6-1 and TRBJ2-3; D is unresolved. The CDR3 is 12 residues long. V was pared by 3 bases and J by 4 bases, with 5 bases between. CDR1 MNHNS and CDR2 SASEGT come from the germline V gene. CDR3 region: CASSELADTQYF. The CDR3 DNA reads as TGTGCCAGCAGTGAGTTAGCAGATACGCAGTATTTT.

The table lists this clone with a count of one. Different DNA sequences within this sample yield the same CDR3. V usage is TRBV5-1 and J usage is TRBJ2-5; the match to TRBD1 covers 9 bases. Germline-derived CDR1 and CDR2 are SGHRS and YFSETQ. The J segment lost 4 bases and the V segment lost 3 bases, leaving 1 base of the junction unmatched. CDR3 length: 13 amino acids. CDR3 loop: CASSSTGGETQYF. The CDR3, as DNA: TGCGCCAGCAGCTCGACAGGGGGAGAGACCCAGTACTTC.

The chain has TRBV7-8 and TRBJ2-2; D remains unclear. This CDR3 has 12 residues. V lost 3 bases, J lost 3 bases, and 2 bases lay in between. The germline V gene has CDR1 SGHVS and CDR2 FQNEAQ. CDR3 sequence: CASSLYTGELFF. The CDR3 DNA sequence: TGTGCCAGCAGCTTGTACACCGGGGAGCTGTTTTTT.

The chain links TRBV18 to TRBJ1-2; no clear D. The length of the CDR3 is 11 residues. The germline V gene encodes CDR1 KGHSH and CDR2 LQKENI. Between the trimmed V and J ends, which lost 3 bases and 6 bases, there was a span of 5 bases. For the CDR3, the DNA is TGTGCCAGCTCACCCAAGGATGGCTACACCTTC. This gives the protein CASSPKDGYTF.

The chain combines TRBV28 with TRBJ2-1, with D possibly TRBD2 on 7 matching bases. Germline-derived CDR1 and CDR2 are MDHEN and SYDVKM. With 6 bases removed from V and 6 bases from J, the gap between germline ends came to 12 bases. The CDR3 contains 13 residues. The CDR3 here is CASRRGGGNEQFF. The CDR3 DNA follows: TGTGCCAGCAGACGAGGGGGGGGCAATGAGCAGTTCTTC.

The chain links TRBV7-2 to TRBJ2-7; tentative D call: TRBD1 (5 bases). Germline CDR1 and CDR2: SGHTA and FQGNSA. The CDR3 covers 13 residues. With 5 bases removed from V and 6 bases from J, the gap between germline ends came to 14 bases. CDR3 DNA sequence: TGTGCCAGCAGCCACGCCGGACAAGGCGAGCAGTACTTC. It encodes CASSHAGQGEQYF.

The V call is TRBV14, the J call TRBJ2-3; TRBD2 agrees at 10 bases. Germline trimming cut 3 bases from V and 1 base from J; bases unmatched to any gene: 7. Germline values: CDR1 SGHDN, CDR2 FVKESK. The CDR3 has 17 amino acids. CDR3 residues: CASSHVLAGIGTDTQYF. Written as DNA, the CDR3 is TGTGCCAGCAGCCATGTACTAGCGGGGATCGGCACAGATACGCAGTATTTT.

The gene calls are TRBV2 and TRBJ2-1; TRBD2 agrees at 8 bases. CDR3 length equals 16 residues. V shed 0 bases, J shed 5 bases, and the junction held 6 bases outside the gene matches. Germline assignment: CDR1 SNHLY and CDR2 FYNNEI. The CDR3 bases are TGTGCCAGCAGTGAAGCGCTTAGCGGGGTTAACAATGAGCAGTTCTTC. Protein sequence: CASSEALSGVNNEQFF.

The J gene is TRBJ2-3, the V gene TRBV9, with D possibly being TRBD1 (5 bases). Germline CDR1 and CDR2: SGDLS and YYNGEE. There are 16 residues in the CDR3. Trimming cost V 0 bases and J 2 bases, with 13 bases left between them. CDR3 bases: TGTGCCAGCAGCGTAGTATCGACAGCCAACACAGATACGCAGTATTTT. Encoded protein: CASSVVSTANTDTQYF.

This clone was seen a single time. This chain links TRBV7-9 with TRBJ2-1; 9 bases are shared with TRBD1. Germline V gives CDR1 SEHNR, CDR2 FQNEAQ (reference sequence). V shed 3 bases and J 2 bases; nucleotides not matched to a gene: 11. CDR3 length equals 18 residues. The CDR3 DNA follows: TGTGCCAGCAGCTTTCCTGCAGGACAGGGGAGGCCCTACAATGAGCAGTTCTTC. Its translation: CASSFPAGQGRPYNEQFF.

V is TRBV9 and J is TRBJ2-5; 9 nucleotides line up with TRBD1. The germline V gene encodes CDR1 SGDLS and CDR2 YYNGEE. The length of the CDR3 is 14 residues. The V segment lost 4 bases and the J segment 4 bases; nucleotides outside the gene matches: 5. The CDR3 region is CASSPGQGAETQYF. The CDR3 nucleotides read TGTGCCAGCAGCCCGGGACAGGGCGCAGAGACCCAGTACTTC.

V usage is TRBV4-3 and J usage is TRBJ1-1; D unresolved. The CDR3 consists of 15 residues. CDR1 LGHNA and CDR2 YSLEER come from the germline V gene. The V and J ends lost 4 bases and 2 bases respectively, with 14 bases between them. CDR3 nucleotide sequence: TGCGCCAGCAGCCCAGCAGGCGGGTATAACACTGAAGCTTTCTTT. Protein sequence: CASSPAGGYNTEAFF.

The V and J genes are TRBV5-6 and TRBJ2-1, with TRBD2 matching 7 bases. Germline V CDR1 and CDR2: SGHDT, YYEEEE. J gave up 2 bases and V 4 bases, and 6 bases lay outside the gene matches. The CDR3 sequence is 15 residues long. The CDR3 DNA follows: TGTGCCAGCAGCCCTAGCGGACGCGCCTACAATGAGCAGTTCTTC. This gives the protein CASSPSGRAYNEQFF.

The chain combines TRBV4-3 with TRBJ2-2, with unresolved D. This CDR3 region has 15 residues. Germline loops: CDR1 LGHNA, CDR2 YSLEER. The V end lost 1 base, the J end lost 2 bases, and 8 bases lay between the germline ends. CDR3 sequence (DNA): TGCGCCAGCAGCCAAGCGCACAGAAACACCGGGGAGCTGTTTTTT. It encodes CASSQAHRNTGELFF.

On this clone: Other DNA sequences of this sample code for an identical CDR3. V is TRBV5-1 and J is TRBJ2-7; 10 positions agree with TRBD1. This CDR3 contains 15 residues. The V gene end was trimmed by 2 bases and the J gene end by 4 bases; junction bases not matched to a gene: 6. The V gene's germline CDR1 is SGHRS and CDR2 YFSETQ. CDR3 bases: TGCGCCAGCAGCTTAGGGACAGGGGCGTCTTACGAGCAGTACTTC. Amino acid sequence: CASSLGTGASYEQYF.

In DNA form, the CDR3 reads TGTGCCAGCAGTCCCTGGACAGGGGGACTCCCCGGGGGCAATCAGCCCCAGCATTTT. This encodes CASSPWTGGLPGGNQPQHF. V usage is TRBV27 and J usage is TRBJ1-5, with TRBD1 matching 10 bases. V lost 5 bases, J lost 2 bases, and 15 bases stayed unmatched. This CDR3 is 19 amino acids long. The germline CDR1 and CDR2 sequences are MNHEY and SMNVEV (reference sequence).

The chain uses TRBV28 and TRBJ2-7, with 7 nucleotides matching TRBD1. The V and J ends lost 7 bases and 3 bases, in that order; junction bases with no gene match: 9. Germline values: CDR1 MDHEN, CDR2 SYDVKM. The CDR3 has 14 amino acids. The CDR3 loop reads CASKLTGSVYEQYF. The CDR3, as DNA: TGTGCCAGCAAACTGACAGGGTCGGTCTACGAGCAGTACTTC.

About this clone: This sample also contains other DNA sequences that code for the same CDR3. The rearrangement links TRBV5-1 to TRBJ1-4; TRBD1 might be the D (5 bases). Germline V gene lookup returns CDR1 SGHRS and CDR2 YFSETQ. The CDR3 covers 15 residues. V lost 5 bases and J 0 bases, leaving 11 bases between the germline ends. The CDR3 spells CASSRDRATNEKLFF. CDR3 nucleotides: TGCGCCAGCAGTCGGGACCGTGCAACTAATGAAAAACTGTTTTTT.